This T cell receptor beta chain was recovered during a study of early T cells in non-severe SARS-CoV-2 infection. Study-wide results and caveats: VDJdb-based annotation leaned toward anti-spike CD8 responses and missed private and CD4 specificities.

The CDR3 spans 15 residues. V was pared by 5 bases and J by 0 bases, with 5 bases of the junction left unmatched. Per germline, CDR1 SGHVS and CDR2 FQNEAQ. TCRdb reprocessed the 5' RACE reads via MiXCR and lists one record per CDR3 protein. This sample carries around 60,000 distinct CDR3 sequences, roughly 13% of them seen once, and the ten largest clones take 9.5% to 10%. With respect to this clonotype: Antigen: not known.

The sequence was collected from an adult who was a healthcare worker with PCR-confirmed SARS-CoV-2 infection or an uninfected control (not recorded which). The sample taken for sequencing was whole blood. This chain links TRBV7-8 with TRBJ1-1, with 8 bases lining up with TRBD1. The CDR3 region is CASSQTGAVNTEAFF. The DNA for the CDR3 is TGTGCCAGCAGCCAGACAGGGGCGGTGAACACTGAAGCTTTCTTT.